The rows below give T cell receptor beta chains drawn from one sample of a study of identical twins. TCRdb passed the 5' RACE reads through MiXCR, listing each CDR3 protein once. Of hundreds of thousands of distinct CDR3 sequences in the sample, 8% to 9% were seen once. These data were likewise used in another study, on yellow fever vaccine responses in identical twins.

The sequenced sample was PBMCs. The receptors come from a woman aged 18-29 years in good health. CDR3s include the opening cysteine and the closing phenylalanine or tryptophan. D genes are given only for firm matches. Clone size is stated in some rows and not others, as once, few, many or a class when expanded.

NA	NA	TRBV5-1	TRBJ2-7	TGCGCCAGCAGCTTGGAAACCGGGATGGGATCCTACGAGCAGTACTTC	CASSLETGMGSYEQYF
TRBD2	NA	TRBV4-2	TRBJ2-3	TGTGCCAGCAGCCCCAGGGCGGGAGCGGGCGATACGCAGTATTTT	CASSPRAGAGDTQYF
TRBD2	few	TRBV2	TRBJ2-4	TGTGCCAGCAGTGATAGCGGGATGATCAAAAACATTCAGTACTTC	CASSDSGMIKNIQYF
TRBD1	NA	TRBV11-1	TRBJ2-7	TGTGCCAGCAGCCCTCTCAAGGGACAGGCGCCTGAGCAGTACTTC	CASSPLKGQAPEQYF
NA	few	TRBV11-2	TRBJ2-1	TGTGCCAGCAGCTCCAGGGGGGGGGCCTGGAGCGACAATGAGCAGTTCTTC	CASSSRGGAWSDNEQFF
NA	NA	TRBV29-1	TRBJ2-1	TGCAGCGTTGGGGGCCTAAATGACTACAATGAGCAGTTCTTC	CSVGGLNDYNEQFF
NA	few	TRBV20-1	TRBJ2-7	TGCAGTGCTAGAGATTATCAGGGTATTGCCTACGAGCAGTACTTC	CSARDYQGIAYEQYF
NA	NA	TRBV29-1	TRBJ2-2	TGCAGCGTTTCGACAATGGGGACCGGGGAGCTGTTTTTT	CSVSTMGTGELFF
TRBD1	NA	TRBV7-9	TRBJ2-7	TGTGCCAGCAGCCACCCGGGACAGTCTTCCTACGAGCAGTACTTC	CASSHPGQSSYEQYF
TRBD2	few	TRBV7-9	TRBJ2-1	TGTGCCAGCAGCTCGGGGAACTCGCGGGGGTACAATGAGCAGTTCTTC	CASSSGNSRGYNEQFF
TRBD1	few	TRBV5-6	TRBJ2-2	TGTGCCAGCACCGGGACAGGGAGGACCGGGGAGCTGTTTTTT	CASTGTGRTGELFF
NA	NA	TRBV6-2/TRBV6-3	TRBJ2-7	TGTGCCAGCAGTTGGTCCGGGACACCTTACGAGCAGTACTTC	CASSWSGTPYEQYF
TRBD2	NA	TRBV28	TRBJ2-5	TGTGCCAGCAGCGATCGGGGGGGACGAGGAGAGACCCAGTACTTC	CASSDRGGRGETQYF
NA	many	TRBV20-1	TRBJ1-1	TGCAGTGCTAAACCGTTCGTGAACACTGAAGCTTTCTTT	CSAKPFVNTEAFF
NA	NA	TRBV25-1	TRBJ2-7	TGTGCCAGCAGTCCCCCGGGACAAATTACTTACGAGCAGTACTTC	CASSPPGQITYEQYF
NA	many	TRBV3-1	TRBJ2-3	TGTGCCAGCAGCCAAGTCAACACAGATACGCAGTATTTT	CASSQVNTDTQYF
NA	many	TRBV28	TRBJ2-7	TGTGCCAGCAGTTTACTCGTCTCCTACGAGCAGTACTTC	CASSLLVSYEQYF
NA	many	TRBV7-2	TRBJ2-3	TGTGCCAGCAGCTTTACAGGGCCAGATACGCAGTATTTT	CASSFTGPDTQYF
NA	many	TRBV5-1	TRBJ1-1	TGCGCCAGCAGCAGGGACGGGAACACTGAAGCTTTCTTT	CASSRDGNTEAFF
TRBD2	NA	TRBV10-3	TRBJ2-1	TGTGCCATCAGTGGGACTAGCGGGAGAGGTGAGCAGTTCTTC	CAISGTSGRGEQFF
NA	many	TRBV7-3	TRBJ2-3	TGTGCCAGCAGCTTAACGGGGGTCACAGATACGCAGTATTTT	CASSLTGVTDTQYF
TRBD2	many	TRBV9	TRBJ2-1	TGTGCCAGCAGCCTCAAAGGCGGGGGGAAGAACAATGAGCAGTTCTTC	CASSLKGGGKNNEQFF
TRBD2	NA	TRBV4-2	TRBJ2-1	TGTGCCAGCAGCCAAGAACTAGCGGGGGCGAGCTCCTACAATGAGCAGTTCTTC	CASSQELAGASSYNEQFF
TRBD1	few	TRBV20-1	TRBJ2-3	TGCAGTGCTCCTTGGGACAGATCTGGCACAGATACGCAGTATTTT	CSAPWDRSGTDTQYF
NA	many	TRBV12-3/TRBV12-4	TRBJ2-2	TGTGCCAGCAGTTTATCCGGGGAGCTGTTTTTT	CASSLSGELFF
NA	many	TRBV12-3/TRBV12-4	TRBJ2-7	TGTGCCAGCAGCGCCGACGATAGCCACGAGCAGTACTTC	CASSADDSHEQYF
NA	NA	TRBV20-1	TRBJ1-6	TGCAGTGCTAGAGATCTTTTACAGGGAGGGTCGTCACCCCTCCACTTT	CSARDLLQGGSSPLHF
NA	few	TRBV20-1	TRBJ2-3	TGCAGTGCCCCTTGGGACCCTAGATCCAGCACAGATACGCAGTATTTT	CSAPWDPRSSTDTQYF
TRBD2	few	TRBV5-1	TRBJ2-2	TGCGCCAGCAGCTCGGAACTAGCGGGAGAATCCGGGGAGCTGTTTTTT	CASSSELAGESGELFF
TRBD1	few	TRBV6-1	TRBJ2-7	TGTGCCAGCAGGGGGACAGGGATGCACGAGCAGTACTTC	CASRGTGMHEQYF
TRBD2	few	TRBV5-4	TRBJ2-1	TGTGCCAGCAGCTGGGGCCTAGCGGGGGCCCTTAAGGGGCAGTTCTTC	CASSWGLAGALKGQFF
TRBD1	few	TRBV25-1	TRBJ2-2	TGTGCCAGCAGTGGGCGGGACAGGGGATTGGGCACCGGGGAGCTGTTTTTT	CASSGRDRGLGTGELFF
TRBD2	few	TRBV4-2	TRBJ2-7	TGTGCCAGCAGCCTTATTCCCACAGGGACTAGCGGATCGGACGAGCAGTACTTC	CASSLIPTGTSGSDEQYF
TRBD2	few	TRBV27	TRBJ2-3	TGTGCCAGCAGGGGATTTGGTAGCGGGAGTGCGGGCACAGATACGCAGTATTTT	CASRGFGSGSAGTDTQYF
NA	many	TRBV12-3/TRBV12-4	TRBJ2-1	TGTGCCAGCAGTTTTGAGGAAGCAGGGTTACTTGAGCAGTTCTTC	CASSFEEAGLLEQFF
NA	NA	TRBV5-1	TRBJ2-5	TGCGCCAGCAGCCGACCAGCCGGGGAGACCCAGTACTTC	CASSRPAGETQYF
TRBD2	NA	TRBV28	TRBJ2-5	TGTGCCAGCAGTTTAGAAGGAGCGGGAGGGCCCTTAGAGACCCAGTACTTC	CASSLEGAGGPLETQYF
NA	NA	TRBV18	TRBJ1-5	TGTGCCAGCTTTAGGGATAGCAATCAGCCCCAGCATTTT	CASFRDSNQPQHF
NA	many	TRBV10-3	TRBJ2-3	TGTGCCATCAGCCCCGGGAGAGAAGATACGCAGTATTTT	CAISPGREDTQYF
TRBD2	NA	TRBV7-9	TRBJ2-3	TGTGCCAGCAGCATCCTACTAGCGGGAGAGGGAGATACGCAGTATTTT	CASSILLAGEGDTQYF
TRBD2	few	TRBV11-2	TRBJ2-5	TGTGCCAGCAGGTACCCCGGGGTAGCGGGAGAGACCCAGTACTTC	CASRYPGVAGETQYF
NA	few	TRBV3-1	TRBJ2-4	TGTGCCAGCAGCCAAGAAGGTGCCGGGACCAAAAACATTCAGTACTTC	CASSQEGAGTKNIQYF
NA	many	TRBV7-6	TRBJ2-7	TGTGCCAGCAGAGGACCAGCAGGGGAGCAGTACTTC	CASRGPAGEQYF